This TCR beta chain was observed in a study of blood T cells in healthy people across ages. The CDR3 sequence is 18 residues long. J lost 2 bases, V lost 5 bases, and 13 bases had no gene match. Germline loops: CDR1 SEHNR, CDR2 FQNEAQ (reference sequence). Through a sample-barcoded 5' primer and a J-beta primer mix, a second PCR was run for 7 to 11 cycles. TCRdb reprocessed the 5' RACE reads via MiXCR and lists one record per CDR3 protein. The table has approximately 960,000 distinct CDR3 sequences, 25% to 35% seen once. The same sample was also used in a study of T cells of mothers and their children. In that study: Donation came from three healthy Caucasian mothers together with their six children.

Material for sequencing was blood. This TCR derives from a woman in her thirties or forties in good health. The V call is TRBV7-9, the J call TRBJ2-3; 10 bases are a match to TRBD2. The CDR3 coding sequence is TGTGCCAGCAGCCTGCTAGCGGGGGCCACCCAAATCACAGATACGCAGTATTTT. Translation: CASSLLAGATQITDTQYF.